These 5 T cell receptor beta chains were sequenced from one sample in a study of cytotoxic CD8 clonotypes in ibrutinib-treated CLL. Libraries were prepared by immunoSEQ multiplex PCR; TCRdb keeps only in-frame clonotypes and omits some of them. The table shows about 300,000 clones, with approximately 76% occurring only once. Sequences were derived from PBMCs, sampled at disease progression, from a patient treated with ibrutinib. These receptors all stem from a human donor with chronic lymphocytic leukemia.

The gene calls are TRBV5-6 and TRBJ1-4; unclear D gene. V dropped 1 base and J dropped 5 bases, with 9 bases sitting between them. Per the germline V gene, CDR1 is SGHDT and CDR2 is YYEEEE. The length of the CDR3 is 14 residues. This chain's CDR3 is CASSLRPSNEKLFF. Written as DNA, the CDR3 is TGTGCCAGCAGCTTGCGGCCAAGCAATGAAAAACTGTTTTTT.

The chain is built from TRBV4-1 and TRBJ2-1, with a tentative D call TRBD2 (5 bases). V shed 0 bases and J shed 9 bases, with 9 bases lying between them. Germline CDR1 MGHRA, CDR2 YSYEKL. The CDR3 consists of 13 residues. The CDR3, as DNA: TGCGCCAGCAGCCAAGATCGGCGGGTTGAGCAGTTCTTC. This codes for CASSQDRRVEQFF.

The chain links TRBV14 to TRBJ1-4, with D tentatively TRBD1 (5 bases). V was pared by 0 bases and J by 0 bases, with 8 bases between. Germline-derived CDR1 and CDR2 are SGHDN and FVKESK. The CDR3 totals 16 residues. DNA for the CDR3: TGTGCCAGCAGCCAAGATCAGACAGCAACTAATGAAAAACTGTTTTTT. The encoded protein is CASSQDQTATNEKLFF.

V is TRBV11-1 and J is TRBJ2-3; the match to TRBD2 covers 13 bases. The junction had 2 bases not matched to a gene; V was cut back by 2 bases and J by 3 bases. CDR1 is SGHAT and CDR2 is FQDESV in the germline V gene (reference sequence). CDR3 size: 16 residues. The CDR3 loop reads CASSLWGLAGTDTQYF. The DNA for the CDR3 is TGTGCCAGCAGCTTATGGGGACTAGCGGGAACAGATACGCAGTATTTT.

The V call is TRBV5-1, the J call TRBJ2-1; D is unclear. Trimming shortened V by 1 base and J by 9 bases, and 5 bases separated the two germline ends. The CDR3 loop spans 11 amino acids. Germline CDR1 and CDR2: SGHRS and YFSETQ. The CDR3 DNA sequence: TGCGCCAGCAGCTTGAACGTTGAGCAGTTCTTC. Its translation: CASSLNVEQFF. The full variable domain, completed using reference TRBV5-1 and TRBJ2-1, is KAGVTQTPRYLIKTRGQQVTLSCSPISGHRSVSWYQQTPGQGLQFLFEYFSETQRNKGNFPGRFSGRQFSNSRSEMNVSTLELGDSALYLCASSLNVEQFFGPGTRLTVL.